The entry that follows covers one TCR beta chain sequence. Antigen unknown. Generated by immunoSEQ multiplex PCR, the TCRdb table keeps only in-frame clones and is missing some. The data contain 4,400 or so clones, roughly 86% of them seen just once; the ten biggest clones take up 36%. This entry comes from a study of somatic mutations in cytotoxic T cells in rheumatoid arthritis. Study information: It was right after diagnosis, before any treatment, that patient blood (30 ml EDTA) was drawn. Study-wide results and limits: CD8+ T-cell clonality did not differ significantly between rheumatoid arthritis patients and age-matched healthy controls. It was in rheumatoid arthritis patients, but not in healthy controls, that CD8+ clonality increased with age. With about 60 patients examined, several had a largest CD8+ clone exceeding 20% of CD8+ cells.

The CDR3 is 14 residues long. Per germline, CDR1 LGHNA and CDR2 YNFKEQ. Trimming cost V 0 bases and J 7 bases, with 12 bases left between them. This clonotype was sampled from a woman aged 45-59 years with rheumatoid arthritis. Sequences were obtained from CD8+ T cells sorted from blood. This chain links TRBV4-2 with TRBJ1-2; D is possibly TRBD1 (6 bases). Written as DNA, the CDR3 is TGTGCCAGCAGCCAAGATTCAGGGGCTGTTGGCTACACCTTC. Its translation is CASSQDSGAVGYTF.